This TCR beta chain is drawn from a study of blood T cell repertoires in COVID-19. Trimming took off 6 bases at V and 7 bases at J, with 10 bases between the two ends. The CDR3 is 11 amino acids. CDR1 MNHEY and CDR2 SVGAGI come from the germline V gene. Method: immunoSEQ multiplex PCR; TCRdb's copy keeps in-frame clones and lacks some. The table records 350,000 to 550,000 clones, more than 80% of them present only once. The receptor was isolated from a man aged 25 to 45 who had recovered from COVID-19. The chain links TRBV6-5 to TRBJ2-7, with D tentatively TRBD2 (5 bases). Sequenced: PBMCs or T cells enriched from blood (not recorded which). The CDR3 protein is CASRTTGEQYF. The CDR3 DNA reads as TGTGCCAGCAGGACCACGGGGGAGCAGTACTTC.